This TCR beta chain was retrieved from a study of T cell responses to AZD1222 COVID-19 vaccine. Some clones are missing from TCRdb's copy, which holds only in-frame ones; the method was immunoSEQ multiplex PCR. The sample holds roughly 66,000 clones, about 83% seen once. Deletions cut 0 bases from V and 4 bases from J, with 7 bases between. The CDR3 is made up of 14 amino acids. Germline V gives CDR1 LNHNV, CDR2 YYDKDF (reference sequence). With respect to this clone: Its target is unknown.

Points from the study as a whole: Receipt of two AZD1222 doses was followed by a rise in Spike-specific TCR breadth and depth. Of the AZD1222 recipients, only six or seven were seropositive at baseline. The donors showed a predominance of white British ancestry and of females, with possible underestimation of clonal diversity.

The chain joins TRBV15 to TRBJ1-5; D is uncertain. This material consisted of peripheral blood, taken on day 0 of AZD1222 vaccination. The TCR was taken from an adult in good health. The CDR3 loop is CATSRDLGNQPQHF. The CDR3 DNA reads as TGTGCCACCAGCAGAGATTTGGGGAATCAGCCCCAGCATTTT.